Shown below are 27 T cell receptor beta chains from a single sample sequenced in a study of shared clonotypes between healthy human individuals. TCRdb's copy holds only in-frame clones and misses some; the assay was immunoSEQ multiplex PCR. Of more than 500,000 clones detected, roughly 95% appear once; the ten largest clones hold approximately 0.12%. Naive CD8 cells were CD45RO-negative, positively selected for CCR7, excluding terminally differentiated effector memory CD45RA+ cells. The material sequenced was naive CD8+ T cells sorted from blood. The receptors shown here come from a woman under 40 in good health.

The count of this clone is one. The chain combines TRBV7-8 with TRBJ1-4, with a weak D call TRBD1 (6 bases). Trimming pared 5 bases from V and 7 bases from J, leaving 14 bases between. CDR1 and CDR2 from the germline V gene are SGHVS and FQNEAQ. The CDR3 is 14 amino acids. CDR3 nucleotide sequence: TGTGCCAGCAGCCCACAGGGTCTAAGTGAAAAACTGTTTTTT. This codes for CASSPQGLSEKLFF.

The chain is built from TRBV5-4 and TRBJ2-3, with D possibly TRBD2 on 6 matching bases. This CDR3 is 14 amino acids long. Trimming took 2 bases from V and 2 from J, leaving 9 bases between them. Germline assignment: CDR1 SGHNT and CDR2 YYREEE (reference sequence). CDR3 sequence (DNA): TGTGCCAGCAGCTTTTGGCGGGACACAGATACGCAGTATTTT. Residues: CASSFWRDTDTQYF.

This chain connects TRBV7-9 to TRBJ2-7, with D possibly matching TRBD2 (6 bases). The CDR3 runs to 15 residues. Germline-derived CDR1 and CDR2 are SEHNR and FQNEAQ (reference sequence). Trimming took off 4 bases at V and 3 bases at J, with 16 bases between the two ends. The CDR3 DNA reads TGTGCCAGCAGCTCGCCCCGGGACTCCATCTACGAGCAGTACTTC. Translating it yields CASSSPRDSIYEQYF.

The rearrangement links TRBV2 to TRBJ2-7, with a weak D call TRBD1 (6 bases). In germline, CDR1 is SNHLY, CDR2 FYNNEI. This CDR3 spans 17 amino acids. Trimming left V 6 bases short and J 3 bases short, with 24 bases between. In nucleotides, the CDR3 is TGTGCCAGCAGCGCCCCGGGCGTACCGGGACACTACTACGAGCAGTACTTC. It translates to CASSAPGVPGHYYEQYF.

This chain joins TRBV6-5 and TRBJ2-2, with D tentatively TRBD1 (6 bases). The ends were cut back, 4 bases at V and 4 bases at J, with 13 bases in the middle. This CDR3 contains 15 residues. Germline CDR1 is MNHEY and CDR2 is SVGAGI. The CDR3 DNA follows: TGTGCCAGCAGTTTACAGGGAGTGGGCACCGGGGAGCTGTTTTTT. Its translation: CASSLQGVGTGELFF.

The table lists this clone with a count of one. The chain links TRBV30 to TRBJ1-3; D might be TRBD1 (5 bases). Germline-derived CDR1 and CDR2 are GTSNPN and SVGIG (reference sequence). The CDR3 length is 15 residues. V lost 4 bases, J lost 4 bases, and 17 bases lay in between. The CDR3 DNA reads as TGTGCCTGGACGATAACAGGAAATCCAGGAAACACCATATATTTT. Its translation: CAWTITGNPGNTIYF.

The chain couples TRBV7-3 to TRBJ2-7, with 7 bases fitting TRBD1. Germline lookup yields CDR1 SGHTA and CDR2 FQGTGA. With 4 bases clipped from V and 4 bases from J, the junction kept 4 bases outside the gene matches. The CDR3 covers 13 residues. CDR3 protein: CASSWDSQYEQYF. Written as DNA, the CDR3 is TGTGCCAGCAGCTGGGACAGTCAGTACGAGCAGTACTTC.

The CDR3 reads CASSPTIGDEQFF. As DNA, the CDR3 is TGTGCCAGCAGCCCCACTATTGGCGATGAGCAGTTCTTC. The chain links TRBV13 to TRBJ2-1; D is unresolved. This CDR3 region has 13 residues. V gave up 5 bases and J gave up 8 bases, with 13 bases separating them. Germline values: CDR1 PRHDT, CDR2 FYEKMQ (reference sequence).

The J gene is TRBJ1-1, the V gene TRBV7-9, with D perhaps matching TRBD1 (6 bases). V was pared by 6 bases and J by 6 bases, with 14 bases between. CDR3 size: 13 residues. The V gene's germline CDR1 is SEHNR and CDR2 FQNEAQ (reference sequence). The CDR3 sequence: CASRDTGYPEAFF. The CDR3 nucleotides are TGTGCCAGCAGGGATACAGGGTACCCTGAAGCTTTCTTT. The variable domain in full, with the rest retrieved from reference TRBV7-9 and TRBJ1-1, is DTGVSQNPRHKITKRGQNVTFRCDPISEHNRLYWYRQTLGQGPEFLTYFQNEAQLEKSRLLSDRFSAERPKGSFSTLEIQRTEQGDSAMYLCASRDTGYPEAFFGQGTRLTVV.

The V gene is TRBV28, the J gene TRBJ1-2; no definite D call. V lost 5 bases to trimming and J lost 8 bases, with 15 bases between them. Per the germline V gene, CDR1 is MDHEN and CDR2 is SYDVKM. The CDR3 extends over 13 amino acids. The CDR3 here is CASSQDGGRGYTF. In nucleotides, the CDR3 is TGTGCCAGCAGTCAGGACGGCGGTAGAGGCTACACCTTC.

This chain uses TRBV9 with TRBJ2-4; 8 bases match TRBD2. V lost 3 bases, J lost 6 bases, and 8 bases stayed unmatched. This CDR3 is built from 15 residues. Germline values: CDR1 SGDLS, CDR2 YYNGEE. The CDR3 region is CASSAGRGSLNIQYF. The CDR3 DNA sequence: TGTGCCAGCAGCGCCGGGAGGGGGTCCTTAAACATTCAGTACTTC.

The sample holds a few counts of this clone. V is TRBV27 and J is TRBJ1-5; no clear D. CDR1 MNHEY and CDR2 SMNVEV come from the germline V gene (reference sequence). V lost 6 bases and J lost 7, with 13 bases in between. The CDR3 loop spans 13 amino acids. Here the CDR3 DNA reads TGTGCCAGCAGAGGTTCGGGTTGGCAGCCCCAGCATTTT. It translates to CASRGSGWQPQHF.

The V call is TRBV9, the J call TRBJ2-2, with 10 bases identical to TRBD2. CDR1 is SGDLS, CDR2 YYNGEE, per germline. V was clipped by 7 bases and J by 6 bases; unmatched bases: 3. The CDR3 runs to 13 residues. The CDR3 nucleotides are TGTGCCAGCTCTAGCGGGAGTCCCGGGGAGCTGTTTTTT. This gives the protein CASSSGSPGELFF. The full variable domain, completed using reference TRBV9 and TRBJ2-2, is DSGVTQTPKHLITATGQRVTLRCSPRSGDLSVYWYQQSLDQGLQFLIQYYNGEERAKGNILERFSAQQFPDLHSELNLSSLELGDSALYFCASSSGSPGELFFGEGSRLTVL.

On this clone itself: Other nucleotide sequences in the sample specify the same CDR3. This chain uses TRBV19 with TRBJ1-1, with D unresolved. CDR3 length: 13 amino acids. CDR1 and CDR2 from the germline V gene are LNHDA and SQIVND (reference sequence). Trimming shortened V by 3 bases and J by 1 base, and 6 bases separated the two germline ends. The CDR3 DNA reads TGTGCCAGTAGTATTCTACAGAACACTGAAGCTTTCTTT. Its translation is CASSILQNTEAFF.

The gene calls are TRBV7-9 and TRBJ2-7; D perhaps matches TRBD1 (6 bases). With 2 bases removed from V and 5 bases from J, the gap between germline ends came to 13 bases. The CDR3 extends over 14 amino acids. Germline V CDR1 and CDR2: SEHNR, FQNEAQ (reference sequence). The CDR3 DNA is TGTGCCAGCAGCTTATCTGGCAGGGGCCACGAGCAGTACTTC. This codes for CASSLSGRGHEQYF.

V usage is TRBV5-5 and J usage is TRBJ2-7; maybe TRBD2 (5 bases). Germline loops: CDR1 SGHKS, CDR2 YYEKEE (reference sequence). Trimming took off 0 bases at V and 2 bases at J, with 12 bases between the two ends. This CDR3 comprises 15 residues. The CDR3 spells CASSLVASSPYEQYF. The CDR3 coding sequence is TGTGCCAGCAGCTTGGTGGCTAGCAGTCCCTACGAGCAGTACTTC. Variable domain in full (rest from reference TRBV5-5 and TRBJ2-7): DAGVTQSPTHLIKTRGQQVTLRCSPISGHKSVSWYQQVLGQGPQFIFQYYEKEERGRGNFPDRFSARQFPNYSSELNVNALLLGDSALYLCASSLVASSPYEQYFGPGTRLTVT.

The chain carries TRBV7-6 and TRBJ2-3; D not certain. CDR1 is SGHVS, CDR2 FNYEAQ, per germline. This CDR3 contains 12 residues. The V end was cut by 5 bases, the J end by 3 bases, with 6 bases between. The CDR3 reads CASSQRTDTQYF. Written as DNA, the CDR3 is TGTGCCAGCAGCCAGAGAACAGATACGCAGTATTTT.

In DNA, the CDR3 is TGTGCCAGCGCAAACAGACAGGGCCTCGTCGATACGCAGTATTTT. Translating it yields CASANRQGLVDTQYF. The genes are TRBV19 and TRBJ2-3; 7 bases fit TRBD1. From germline, CDR1 is LNHDA and CDR2 SQIVND (reference sequence). This CDR3 is built from 15 residues. J was trimmed by 6 bases and V by 9 bases; bases with no gene match: 15.

This chain uses TRBV5-1 with TRBJ2-2; D gene unclear. This CDR3 has 15 residues. V was shortened by 4 bases and J by 4 bases, with 14 bases between the two germline ends. Germline assignment: CDR1 SGHRS and CDR2 YFSETQ. The CDR3 region is CASSAPQWGTGELFF. CDR3 sequence (DNA): TGCGCCAGCAGCGCGCCACAATGGGGCACCGGGGAGCTGTTTTTT. The complete variable domain, with remaining parts taken from reference TRBV5-1 and TRBJ2-2, reads KAGVTQTPRYLIKTRGQQVTLSCSPISGHRSVSWYQQTPGQGLQFLFEYFSETQRNKGNFPGRFSGRQFSNSRSEMNVSTLELGDSALYLCASSAPQWGTGELFFGEGSRLTVL.

This chain uses TRBV27 with TRBJ2-7; 11 bases are shared with TRBD1. The CDR3 spans 13 residues. Germline loops: CDR1 MNHEY, CDR2 SMNVEV (reference sequence). The V gene end was trimmed by 6 bases and the J gene end by 6 bases; junction bases not matched to a gene: 4. CDR3 sequence (DNA): TGTGCCAGCAGGTCCGGGACAGGGGGCGAGCAGTACTTC. It is translated as CASRSGTGGEQYF.

This sequence joins TRBV7-6 and TRBJ1-2; D is uncertain. This CDR3 has 15 amino acids. Per germline, CDR1 SGHVS and CDR2 FNYEAQ. V shed 4 bases and J shed 8 bases, with 20 bases lying between them. The CDR3 loop reads CASSSYSGPAKGYTF. The CDR3 DNA sequence: TGTGCCAGCAGCTCCTACTCCGGGCCCGCGAAGGGCTACACCTTC. Drawing the rest from reference TRBV7-6 and TRBJ1-2, the complete variable domain is GAGVSQSPRYKVTKRGQDVALRCDPISGHVSLYWYRQALGQGPEFLTYFNYEAQQDKSGLPNDRFSAERPEGSISTLTIQRTEQRDSAMYRCASSSYSGPAKGYTFGSGTRLTVV.

J is TRBJ2-1 and V is TRBV19, with 9 bases lining up with TRBD2. The CDR3 length is 15 residues. Per germline, CDR1 LNHDA and CDR2 SQIVND (reference sequence). V lost 1 base to trimming and J lost 6 bases; unmatched junction nucleotides: 4. The DNA for the CDR3 is TGTGCCAGTAGTATAGCCGGGACTAGCACCAATGAGCAGTTCTTC. Translating it yields CASSIAGTSTNEQFF.

This chain connects TRBV10-2 to TRBJ1-5; D is undetermined. CDR3 length equals 13 residues. CDR1 is WSHSY, CDR2 SAAADI, per germline. Trimming shortened V by 6 bases and J by 0 bases, and 6 bases separated the two germline ends. The CDR3 DNA is TGCGCCAGCAGAAGGGATAGCAATCAGCCCCAGCATTTT. As protein: CASRRDSNQPQHF.

V gene TRBV28 combines with J gene TRBJ2-5; 11 nucleotides match TRBD1. Germline loops: CDR1 MDHEN, CDR2 SYDVKM. V lost 11 bases to trimming and J lost 5 bases; unmatched junction nucleotides: 7. This CDR3 region has 13 residues. The CDR3 protein is CASQDRGRETQYF. CDR3 DNA sequence: TGTGCCTCCCAGGACAGGGGGCGTGAGACCCAGTACTTC.

This chain links TRBV28 with TRBJ1-5; D may be TRBD1 (5 bases). From germline, CDR1 is MDHEN and CDR2 SYDVKM. This CDR3 region has 15 residues. V shed 4 bases and J shed 0 bases, with 10 bases lying between them. The DNA of the CDR3 is TGTGCCAGCAGTTCCCGGGACGATAGCAATCAGCCCCAGCATTTT. This codes for CASSSRDDSNQPQHF.

The gene calls are TRBV5-8 and TRBJ2-7; D is unclear. Deletions cut 4 bases from V and 5 bases from J, with 13 bases between. Looked up from germline, CDR1 is SGHTS and CDR2 is YDEGEE. The CDR3 has 13 amino acids. The CDR3 region is CASSAPFLHEQYF. The CDR3 region has the DNA TGTGCCAGCAGCGCACCCTTTTTGCACGAGCAGTACTTC.

As concerns this clone: This sample also contains other DNA sequences that code for the same CDR3. V gene TRBV4-1 combines with J gene TRBJ2-1; tentatively, D is TRBD2 (6 bases). Germline V gene sequence: CDR1 MGHRA, CDR2 YSYEKL. This CDR3 has 13 amino acids. The V and J ends lost 1 base and 9 bases respectively, with 10 bases between them. Written as DNA, the CDR3 is TGCGCCAGCAGCCAAGTAGGCGGGACTGAGCAGTTCTTC. Translated, it gives CASSQVGGTEQFF.